The clone carrying this T cell receptor (beta chain) was seen more than once but under ten times. Its target is not known. The germline V gene encodes CDR1 ENHRY and CDR2 SYGVKD. The V end was cut by 0 bases, the J end by 3 bases, with 14 bases between. The CDR3 has 16 residues. CDR3 and TCR beta VDJ profiling relied on genomic DNA as the template. TCRdb re-derived calls from the reads in MiXCR, one entry per CDR3 protein. The sample has around 180,000 distinct CDR3 sequences, around 50% seen once. This sample is drawn from a study of CD8+CD57+ T cells in acquired aplastic anemia. Study conclusions and caveats: Patients and controls shared over 25 CD8+ CDR3 sequences.

Patients who underwent sequencing had shown CD8+CD57+ cell expansion by flow cytometry. The sequence came from a human donor with aplastic anemia. The chain combines TRBV10-3 with TRBJ1-2; possible D gene TRBD1, 5 bases. Specimen: sorted CD4+, CD8+, or CD8+CD57+ T cells (not recorded which) from PBMCs. CDR3 sequence: CAISESTLGVDYGYTF. As DNA, the CDR3 is TGTGCCATCAGTGAGTCGACTCTGGGGGTTGACTATGGCTACACCTTC.